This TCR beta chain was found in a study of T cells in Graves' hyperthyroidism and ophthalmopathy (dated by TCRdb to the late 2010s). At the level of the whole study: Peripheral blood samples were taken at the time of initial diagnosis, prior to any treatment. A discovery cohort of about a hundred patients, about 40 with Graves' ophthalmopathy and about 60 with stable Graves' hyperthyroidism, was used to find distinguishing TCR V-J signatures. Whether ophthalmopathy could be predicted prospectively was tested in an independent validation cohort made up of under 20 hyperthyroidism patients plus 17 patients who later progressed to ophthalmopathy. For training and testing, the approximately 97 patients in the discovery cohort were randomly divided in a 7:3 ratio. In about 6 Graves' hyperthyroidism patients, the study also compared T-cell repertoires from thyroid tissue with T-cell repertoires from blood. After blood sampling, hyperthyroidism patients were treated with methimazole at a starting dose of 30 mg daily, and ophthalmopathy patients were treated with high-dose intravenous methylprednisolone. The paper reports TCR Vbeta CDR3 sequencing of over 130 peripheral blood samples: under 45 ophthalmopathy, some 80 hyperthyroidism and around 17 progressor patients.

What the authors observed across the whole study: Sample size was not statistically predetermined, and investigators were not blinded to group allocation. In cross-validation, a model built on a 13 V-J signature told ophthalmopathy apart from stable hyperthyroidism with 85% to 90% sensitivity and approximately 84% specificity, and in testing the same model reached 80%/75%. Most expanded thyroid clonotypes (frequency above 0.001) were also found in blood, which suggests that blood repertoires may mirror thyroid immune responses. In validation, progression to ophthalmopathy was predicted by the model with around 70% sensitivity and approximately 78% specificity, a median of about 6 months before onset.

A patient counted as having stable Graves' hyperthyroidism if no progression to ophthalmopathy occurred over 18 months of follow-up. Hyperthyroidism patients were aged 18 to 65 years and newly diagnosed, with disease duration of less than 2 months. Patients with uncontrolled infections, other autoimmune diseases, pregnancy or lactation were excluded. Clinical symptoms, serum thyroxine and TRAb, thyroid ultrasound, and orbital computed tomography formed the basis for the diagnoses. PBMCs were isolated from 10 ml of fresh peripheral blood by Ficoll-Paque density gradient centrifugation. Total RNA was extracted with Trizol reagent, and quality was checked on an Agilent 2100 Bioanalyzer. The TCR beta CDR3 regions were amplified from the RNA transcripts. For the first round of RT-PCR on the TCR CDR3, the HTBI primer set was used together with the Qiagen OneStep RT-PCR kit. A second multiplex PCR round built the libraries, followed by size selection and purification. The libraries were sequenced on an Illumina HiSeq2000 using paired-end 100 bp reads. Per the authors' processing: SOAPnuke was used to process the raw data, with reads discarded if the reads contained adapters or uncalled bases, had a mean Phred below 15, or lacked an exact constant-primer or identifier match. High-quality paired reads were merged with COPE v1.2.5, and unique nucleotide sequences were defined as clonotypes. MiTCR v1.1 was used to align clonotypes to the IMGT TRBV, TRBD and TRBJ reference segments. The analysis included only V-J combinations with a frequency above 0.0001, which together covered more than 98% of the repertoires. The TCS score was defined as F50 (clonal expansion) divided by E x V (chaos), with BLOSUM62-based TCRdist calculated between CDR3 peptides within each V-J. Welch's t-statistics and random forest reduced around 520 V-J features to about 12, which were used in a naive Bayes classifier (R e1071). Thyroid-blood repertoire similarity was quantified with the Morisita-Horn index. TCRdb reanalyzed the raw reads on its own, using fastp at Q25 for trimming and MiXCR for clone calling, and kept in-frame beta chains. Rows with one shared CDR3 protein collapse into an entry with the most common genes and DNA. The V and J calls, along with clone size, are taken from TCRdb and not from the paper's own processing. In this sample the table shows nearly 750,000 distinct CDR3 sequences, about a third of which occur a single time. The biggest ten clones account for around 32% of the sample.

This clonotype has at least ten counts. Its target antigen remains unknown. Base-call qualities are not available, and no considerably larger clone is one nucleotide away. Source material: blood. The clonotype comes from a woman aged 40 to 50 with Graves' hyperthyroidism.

The sequence in DNA is TGTGCCAGTCGATCATCGAGGGGGGATCAGCCCCAGCATTTT. Translated, this gives CASRSSRGDQPQHF. The chain couples TRBV19 to TRBJ1-5; TRBD1 is possibly the D segment (6 matching bases). V lost 8 bases and J lost 5 bases; the stretch between them is 16 bases long. Inclusive of the bounding cysteine and phenylalanine, the CDR3 is 14 residues long. The entry retains the CDR3 DNA only, 42 bases that are in frame from base 1. The germline V gene (reference sequence) gives CDR1 as LNHDA and CDR2 as SQIVND. The variable domain in full, with residues beyond the CDR3 obtained from the reference TRBV19 and TRBJ1-5 genes, is DGGITQSPKYLFRKEGQNVTLSCEQNLNHDAMYWYRQDPGQGLRLIYYSQIVNDFQKGDIAEGYSVSREKKESFPLTVTSAQKNPTAFYLCASRSSRGDQPQHFGDGTRLSIL.